Listed here is a single TCR beta chain. The data are from a study of blood T cell repertoires in COVID-19. Background on the study: Collection of acute and convalescent COVID-19 samples took place in the United States, Italy and Spain. PBMCs, B-cell-depleted T cells, or T cells were the source of the cDNA or gDNA that made up the material.

Between the trimmed V and J ends, which lost 2 bases and 7 bases, there was a span of 2 bases. Looked up from germline, CDR1 is LNHDA and CDR2 is SQIVND (reference sequence). The CDR3 is made up of 11 amino acids. Under the authors' procedure: Researchers report that nucleated cell counts were estimated from reference gene primer amplification. Assay used: immunoSEQ multiplex PCR; TCRdb lists only in-frame clones, some missing. Clone size and V and J calls were adopted from that table, with D and trimming inferred from the DNA. The table records approximately 210,000 clones, 86% of them present only once.

The source is a man under 40 who had recovered from COVID-19. The sequenced material came from peripheral blood. This chain links TRBV19 with TRBJ2-2, with D uncertain. In DNA form, the CDR3 reads TGTGCCAGTAGTATATACGGGGAGCTGTTTTTT. Amino acid sequence: CASSIYGELFF.